This T cell receptor beta chain was found in a study of blood T cell repertoires in COVID-19. Study summary: Sources were T cells, B-cell-depleted T cells, or PBMCs; the material itself was cDNA or gDNA.

Trimming removed 8 bases from V and 4 bases from J, with 20 bases in between. This CDR3 is 15 amino acids long. CDR1 and CDR2 (germline): SEHNR, FQNEAQ (reference sequence). Libraries were prepared by immunoSEQ multiplex PCR; TCRdb keeps only in-frame clonotypes and omits some of them. The sample consists of approximately 280,000 clones, 75% to 90% of them appearing once. The material sequenced was peripheral blood. This sequence originates from an older woman with acute or convalescent COVID-19. The V call is TRBV7-9, the J call TRBJ1-2; D perhaps matches TRBD1 (5 bases). CDR3 loop: CASGTRVIGGYGYTF. The CDR3 region has the DNA TGTGCCAGCGGAACACGCGTCATCGGGGGCTATGGCTACACCTTC.